The rows below give T cell receptor beta chains drawn from one sample of a study of T cells after yellow fever vaccination. TCRdb independently ran MiXCR on the 5' RACE reads; one entry per CDR3 protein. The table includes a few hundred thousand distinct CDR3 sequences, roughly 8.7% detected once. Sequencing used PBMCs, obtained on the day of the first yellow fever vaccination. Receptors were obtained from a man aged 18-30 years who received the YFV17D yellow fever vaccine. The CDR3 runs from the conserved cysteine through the conserved F or W. Fields, in order: J gene, V gene, clone size, D gene, CDR3 DNA, CDR3 protein. A D gene is named only where the DNA matches it firmly. Not every row has a clone size; where given, it reads once, few, many or a size class.

j_gene: TRBJ2-7; v_gene: TRBV27; abundance: many; d_gene: .; CDR3nt: TGTGCCAGTCGGATGGACTACGAGCAGTACTTC; CDR3aa: CASRMDYEQYF
j_gene: TRBJ1-3; v_gene: TRBV7-2; abundance: many; d_gene: TRBD1; CDR3nt: TGTGCCAGCAGCTTAGCCCCGCCGACAGGGGCGGGAAACACCATATATTTT; CDR3aa: CASSLAPPTGAGNTIYF
j_gene: TRBJ2-1; v_gene: TRBV10-3; abundance: few; d_gene: .; CDR3nt: TGTGCCATCAGTGAGTTCGGGGGTTCCAACAATGAGCAGTTCTTC; CDR3aa: CAISEFGGSNNEQFF
j_gene: TRBJ2-3; v_gene: TRBV18; abundance: .; d_gene: .; CDR3nt: TGTGCCAGCTGTCAGGGCAGCACAGATACGCAGTATTTT; CDR3aa: CASCQGSTDTQYF
j_gene: TRBJ1-6; v_gene: TRBV28; abundance: .; d_gene: TRBD1; CDR3nt: TGTGCCAGCACAACCAGGGGGGCACCCCTCCACTTT; CDR3aa: CASTTRGAPLHF
j_gene: TRBJ2-1; v_gene: TRBV7-2; abundance: .; d_gene: TRBD1; CDR3nt: TGTGCCAGCAGCTTAATCGGACAGGGGGCGCCGGGTGAGCAGTTCTTC; CDR3aa: CASSLIGQGAPGEQFF
j_gene: TRBJ2-5; v_gene: TRBV7-9; abundance: few; d_gene: .; CDR3nt: TGTGCCAGCAGCCGTCCGGAGGGCGATCGGGAGACCCAGTACTTC; CDR3aa: CASSRPEGDRETQYF
j_gene: TRBJ2-5; v_gene: TRBV12-3/TRBV12-4; abundance: many; d_gene: .; CDR3nt: TGTGCCACGTCCTCCGCCGACAGGCAAGAGACCCAGTACTTC; CDR3aa: CATSSADRQETQYF
j_gene: TRBJ2-1; v_gene: TRBV10-3; abundance: .; d_gene: .; CDR3nt: TGTGCCATCATGAATTTGGGGGGCGCCTACAATGAGCAGTTCTTC; CDR3aa: CAIMNLGGAYNEQFF
j_gene: TRBJ2-5; v_gene: TRBV7-2; abundance: many; d_gene: .; CDR3nt: TGTGCCAGCAGCTTAGTTGTCAGGGGTTTGGAGACCCAGTACTTC; CDR3aa: CASSLVVRGLETQYF
j_gene: TRBJ1-5; v_gene: TRBV18; abundance: few; d_gene: TRBD1; CDR3nt: TGTGCCAGCTCACCCAGGACAGGGGTGGCACATCAGCCCCAGCATTTT; CDR3aa: CASSPRTGVAHQPQHF
j_gene: TRBJ2-2; v_gene: TRBV15; abundance: .; d_gene: .; CDR3nt: TGTGCCACCAGCAGAGGGTTCACGAGGAACACCGGGGAGCTGTTTTTT; CDR3aa: CATSRGFTRNTGELFF
j_gene: TRBJ2-5; v_gene: TRBV4-1; abundance: .; d_gene: .; CDR3nt: TGCGCCAGCAGCCACAAGGCCAGGACAGCCGAAGAGACCCAGTACTTC; CDR3aa: CASSHKARTAEETQYF
j_gene: TRBJ1-4; v_gene: TRBV15; abundance: .; d_gene: .; CDR3nt: TGTGCCACCAGCGGACATAGGGGCCAAAATGAAAAACTGTTTTTT; CDR3aa: CATSGHRGQNEKLFF
j_gene: TRBJ2-7; v_gene: TRBV6-2/TRBV6-3; abundance: .; d_gene: TRBD1; CDR3nt: TGTGCCAGCATCCCGGACAGGGGGCCCTACGAGCAGTACTTC; CDR3aa: CASIPDRGPYEQYF
j_gene: TRBJ2-1; v_gene: TRBV5-6; abundance: .; d_gene: TRBD1; CDR3nt: TGTGCCAGCAGGGGGACAGGGGCGCCGTTCTTC; CDR3aa: CASRGTGAPFF
j_gene: TRBJ2-3; v_gene: TRBV27; abundance: .; d_gene: .; CDR3nt: TGTCCCAGCAGCTTCTTAGGGGCGAGAGATACGCAGTATTTT; CDR3aa: CPSSFLGARDTQYF
j_gene: TRBJ2-5; v_gene: TRBV27; abundance: .; d_gene: TRBD1; CDR3nt: TGTGCCAGCAGACGCTGGGACAGGGTGGAGACCCAGTACTTC; CDR3aa: CASRRWDRVETQYF
j_gene: TRBJ1-4; v_gene: TRBV7-9; abundance: few; d_gene: TRBD1; CDR3nt: TGTGCCAGCAGCGCGGGCGACAGGGCGAAAAGGGAAAAACTGTTTTTT; CDR3aa: CASSAGDRAKREKLFF
j_gene: TRBJ2-1; v_gene: TRBV29-1; abundance: .; d_gene: .; CDR3nt: TGCAGCGTTGAAAGTAGTATTGAGCAGTTCTTC; CDR3aa: CSVESSIEQFF
j_gene: TRBJ1-2; v_gene: TRBV7-9; abundance: .; d_gene: TRBD1; CDR3nt: TGTGCCAGCAGCTCAACAGGGGAACCTCTCGACTATGGCTACACCTTC; CDR3aa: CASSSTGEPLDYGYTF
j_gene: TRBJ1-2; v_gene: TRBV5-6; abundance: few; d_gene: .; CDR3nt: TGTGCCAGCAGCTCGGGACCGTCGGCGGGTGGCTACACCTTC; CDR3aa: CASSSGPSAGGYTF
j_gene: TRBJ2-3; v_gene: TRBV7-6; abundance: few; d_gene: .; CDR3nt: TGTGCCAGCAGCTTAGTGCGAGGGGGGGGCTGGGCGACAGATACGCAGTATTTT; CDR3aa: CASSLVRGGGWATDTQYF
j_gene: TRBJ2-1; v_gene: TRBV3-1; abundance: .; d_gene: TRBD2; CDR3nt: TGTGCCAGCGGGAGACTAGCGGGGGGGTCACTGAACAATGAGCAGTTCTTC; CDR3aa: CASGRLAGGSLNNEQFF